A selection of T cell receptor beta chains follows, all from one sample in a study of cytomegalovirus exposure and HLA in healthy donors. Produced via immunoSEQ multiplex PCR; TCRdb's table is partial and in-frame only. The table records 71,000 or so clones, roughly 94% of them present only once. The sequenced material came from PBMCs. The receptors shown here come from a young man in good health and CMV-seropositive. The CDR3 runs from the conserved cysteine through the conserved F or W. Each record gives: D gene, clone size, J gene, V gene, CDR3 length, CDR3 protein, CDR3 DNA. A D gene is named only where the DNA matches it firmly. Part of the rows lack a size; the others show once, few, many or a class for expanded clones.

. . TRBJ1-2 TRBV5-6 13 CASSRGTSYGYTF TGTGCCAGCAGTCGCGGGACTTCCTATGGCTACACCTTC
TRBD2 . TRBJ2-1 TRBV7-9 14 CASSLSSGNNEQFF TGTGCCAGCAGCTTATCTAGCGGTAACAATGAGCAGTTCTTC
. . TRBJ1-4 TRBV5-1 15 CASSLAGGGSEKLFF TGCGCCAGCAGCTTGGCCGGGGGAGGGAGTGAAAAACTGTTTTTT
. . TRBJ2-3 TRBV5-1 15 CASTYTRGSTDTQYF TGCGCCAGCACCTATACTAGGGGGAGCACAGATACGCAGTATTTT
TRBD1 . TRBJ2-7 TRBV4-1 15 CASSQDPTGTYEQYF TGCGCCAGCAGCCAAGACCCGACAGGGACGTACGAGCAGTACTTC
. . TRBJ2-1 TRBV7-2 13 CASSLAPPRGQFF TGTGCCAGCAGCTTAGCACCACCCAGGGGGCAGTTCTTC
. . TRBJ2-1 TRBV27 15 CASSFLDRGLYEQFF TGTGCCAGCAGTTTCCTGGACCGGGGGTTATACGAGCAGTTCTTC
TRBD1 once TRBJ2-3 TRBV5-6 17 CASSLLAGGSNTDTQYF TGTGCCAGCAGCTTGTTGGCAGGGGGATCGAACACAGATACGCAGTATTTT
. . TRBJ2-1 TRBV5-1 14 CASSLSQGTNEQFF TGCGCCAGCAGCTTGAGCCAGGGTACCAATGAGCAGTTCTTC
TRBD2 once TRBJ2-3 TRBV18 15 CASSSSLADSNTQYF TGTGCCAGCTCATCCTCACTAGCGGACTCAAATACGCAGTATTTT
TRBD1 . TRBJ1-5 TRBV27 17 CASRPWDRDKVPQPQHF TGTGCCAGCAGGCCCTGGGACAGGGACAAGGTTCCTCAGCCCCAGCATTTT
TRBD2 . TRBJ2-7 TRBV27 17 CASSAQGRTSGTYEQYF TGTGCCAGCAGTGCACAGGGTCGGACTAGCGGTACCTACGAGCAGTACTTC
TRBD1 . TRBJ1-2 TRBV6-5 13 CASRATGSFGYTF TGTGCCAGCAGAGCGACAGGGAGCTTTGGCTACACCTTC
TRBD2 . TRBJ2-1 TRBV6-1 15 CASCRLAGVNNEQFF TGTGCCAGCTGCAGACTAGCGGGGGTCAACAATGAGCAGTTCTTC
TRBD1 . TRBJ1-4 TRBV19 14 CASSLGQGDEKLFF TGTGCCAGTAGTCTGGGACAGGGGGATGAAAAACTGTTTTTT
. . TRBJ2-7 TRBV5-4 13 CASSLSRGGEQYF TGTGCCAGCAGCTTGTCGCGGGGCGGTGAGCAGTACTTC
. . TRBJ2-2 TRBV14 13 CASSRYSTGELFF TGTGCCAGCAGCCGGTACAGCACCGGGGAGCTGTTTTTT
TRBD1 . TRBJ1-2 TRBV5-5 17 CASSHKDRGRDFYGYTF TGTGCCAGCAGCCATAAGGACAGGGGCAGGGACTTCTATGGCTACACCTTC
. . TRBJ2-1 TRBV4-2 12 CASSQAADEQFF TGTGCCAGCAGCCAAGCCGCGGATGAGCAGTTCTTC
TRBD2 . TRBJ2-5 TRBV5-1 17 CASSLAQITGGKETQYF TGCGCCAGCAGCTTGGCCCAGATTACGGGGGGTAAGGAGACCCAGTACTTC
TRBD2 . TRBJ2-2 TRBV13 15 CASSFRASGAGELFF TGTGCCAGCAGCTTCAGGGCTAGCGGGGCCGGGGAGCTGTTTTTT
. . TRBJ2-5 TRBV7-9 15 CASSVGGGFQETQYF TGTGCCAGCAGCGTGGGAGGGGGTTTCCAAGAGACCCAGTACTTC
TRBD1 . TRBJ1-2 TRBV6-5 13 CASRADRAYGYTF TGTGCCAGCAGGGCCGACAGGGCCTATGGCTACACCTTC
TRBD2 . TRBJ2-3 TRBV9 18 CASSPRGLAGGGTDTQYF TGTGCCAGCAGCCCCCGGGGACTAGCGGGAGGGGGCACAGATACGCAGTATTTT
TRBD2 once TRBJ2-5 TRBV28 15 CASSPAGAPLETQYF TGTGCCAGCAGCCCAGCGGGAGCCCCTTTAGAGACCCAGTACTTC
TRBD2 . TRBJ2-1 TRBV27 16 CASSLGTSGSYNEQFF TGTGCCAGCAGTTTAGGAACTAGCGGGAGTTACAATGAGCAGTTCTTC
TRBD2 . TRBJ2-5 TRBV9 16 CASSEGLAGGGETQYF TGTGCCAGCAGCGAGGGACTAGCGGGAGGGGGGGAGACCCAGTACTTC
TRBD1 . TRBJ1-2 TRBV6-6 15 CASSYLQGDGYGYTF TGTGCCAGCAGTTACCTACAGGGGGATGGCTATGGCTACACCTTC
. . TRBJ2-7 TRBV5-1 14 CASSMSGQTYEQYF TGCGCCAGCAGCATGTCGGGACAAACCTACGAGCAGTACTTC
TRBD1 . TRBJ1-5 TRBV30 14 CAWSRTGMNQPQHF TGTGCCTGGAGTAGGACAGGGATGAATCAGCCCCAGCATTTT
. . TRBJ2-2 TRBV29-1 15 CSVATDRSNTGELFF TGCAGCGTCGCGACGGACAGATCGAACACCGGGGAGCTGTTTTTT